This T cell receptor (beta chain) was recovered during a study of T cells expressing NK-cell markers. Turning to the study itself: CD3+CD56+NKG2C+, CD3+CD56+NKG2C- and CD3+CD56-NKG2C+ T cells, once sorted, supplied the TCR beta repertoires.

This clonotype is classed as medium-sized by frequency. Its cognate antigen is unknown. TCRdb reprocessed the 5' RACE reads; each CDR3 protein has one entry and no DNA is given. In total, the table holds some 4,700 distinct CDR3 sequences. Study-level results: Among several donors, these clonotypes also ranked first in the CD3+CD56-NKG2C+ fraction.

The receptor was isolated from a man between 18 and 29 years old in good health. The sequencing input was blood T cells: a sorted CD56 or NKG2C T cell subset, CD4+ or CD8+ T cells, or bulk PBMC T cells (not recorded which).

The CDR3 loop reads CASSPWTGKDTQYF. This rearrangement joins TRBV6-2 or TRBV6-3 to TRBJ2-3; absent DNA, TCRdb's TRBD1 call cannot be checked. The CDR3 spans 14 residues. From germline, CDR1 is MNHEY and CDR2 SVGEGT.